One T cell receptor beta chain is described in this entry. Its antigen is currently unknown. Patients with a history of autoimmune disease or on systemic immunosuppression were excluded. The table came from immunoSEQ multiplex PCR; TCRdb's copy has only in-frame clones and leaves some out. The data contain roughly 76,000 clones, roughly 81% of them singletons. The entry originates in a study of OX40 agonist ivuxolimab in advanced cancers. Study information: The dose of intravenous ivuxolimab that patients received every 2 weeks ranged from 0.01 to 10 mg/kg. Study-level points and caveats: Some patients who did not respond also had low normalized T-cell clonal expansion.

Trimming cost V 8 bases and J 5 bases, with 12 bases left between them. This CDR3 region has 13 residues. Germline lookup yields CDR1 SGHNT and CDR2 YENEEA. This chain uses TRBV11-3 with TRBJ2-2; tentative D call: TRBD2 (5 bases). The sequencing used CD4+ or CD8+ T cells sorted from blood, collected in a trial of the OX40 agonist ivuxolimab. This clonotype originated in an adult with an advanced solid tumor such as melanoma, head and neck, liver or kidney cancer. The CDR3 reads CASATGLTGELFF. The CDR3 DNA reads as TGTGCCAGCGCTACCGGACTTACCGGGGAGCTGTTTTTT. The full variable domain, completed using reference TRBV11-3 and TRBJ2-2, is EAGVVQSPRYKIIEKKQPVAFWCNPISGHNTLYWYLQNLGQGPELLIRYENEEAVDDSQLPKDRFSAERLKGVDSTLKIQPAELGDSAVYLCASATGLTGELFFGEGSRLTVL.